This T cell receptor (beta chain) was identified during a study of PD-1 blockade in classical Hodgkin lymphoma. Germline CDR1 reads LNHDA; CDR2 reads SQIVND (reference sequence). The V end lost 5 bases, the J end lost 0 bases, and 10 bases lay between the germline ends. This CDR3 comprises 15 residues. Every patient was affected by relapse after autologous stem cell transplantation, while exposure to brentuximab vedotin was not uniform. The data were produced by immunoSEQ multiplex PCR, yet TCRdb's version contains in-frame clones alone and is incomplete. Of tens of thousands of clones listed, less than 85% were seen once; the top ten hold about 20%.

The chain couples TRBV19 to TRBJ1-4; D ambiguous. Sequencing was performed on peripheral blood mononuclear cells (PBMCs), taken before the second cycle of nivolumab. The TCR comes from a human donor with classical Hodgkin lymphoma. The CDR3 coding sequence is TGTGCCAGTAGTGCCTCAGGAGCAACTAATGAAAAACTGTTTTTT. Amino acid sequence: CASSASGATNEKLFF.